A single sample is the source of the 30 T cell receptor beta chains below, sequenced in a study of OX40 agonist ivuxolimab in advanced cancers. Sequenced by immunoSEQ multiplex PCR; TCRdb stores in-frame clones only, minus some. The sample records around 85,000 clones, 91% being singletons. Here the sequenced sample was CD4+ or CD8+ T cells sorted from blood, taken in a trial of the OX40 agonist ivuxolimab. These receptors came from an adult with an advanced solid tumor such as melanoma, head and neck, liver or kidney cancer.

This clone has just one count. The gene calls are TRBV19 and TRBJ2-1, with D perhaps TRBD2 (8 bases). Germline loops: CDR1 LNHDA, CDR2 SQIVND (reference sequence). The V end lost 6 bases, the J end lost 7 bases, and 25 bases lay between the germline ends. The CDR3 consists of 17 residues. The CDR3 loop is CASSTGGRGQRRNEQFF. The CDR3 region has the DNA TGTGCCAGTAGCACGGGGGGGAGGGGACAGAGGAGGAATGAGCAGTTCTTC.

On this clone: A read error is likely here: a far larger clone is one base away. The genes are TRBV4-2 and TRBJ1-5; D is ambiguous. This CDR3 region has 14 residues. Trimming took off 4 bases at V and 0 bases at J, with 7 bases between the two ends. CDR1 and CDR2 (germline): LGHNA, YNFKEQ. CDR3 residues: CASSPPHSNQPQHF. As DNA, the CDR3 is TGTGCCAGCAGCCCTCCCCATAGCAATCAGCCCCAGCATTTT.

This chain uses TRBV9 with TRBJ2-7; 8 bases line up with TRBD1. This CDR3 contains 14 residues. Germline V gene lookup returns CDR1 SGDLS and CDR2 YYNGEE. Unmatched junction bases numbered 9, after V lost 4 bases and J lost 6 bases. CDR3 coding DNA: TGTGCCAGCAGCCGGACAGGGAATATAGGCGAGCAGTACTTC. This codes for CASSRTGNIGEQYF.

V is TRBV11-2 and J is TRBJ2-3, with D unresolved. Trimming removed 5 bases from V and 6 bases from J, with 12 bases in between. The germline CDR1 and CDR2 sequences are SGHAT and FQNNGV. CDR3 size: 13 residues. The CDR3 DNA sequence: TGTGCCAGCAGCCCAGTCGAGGAGGATACGCAGTATTTT. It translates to CASSPVEEDTQYF.

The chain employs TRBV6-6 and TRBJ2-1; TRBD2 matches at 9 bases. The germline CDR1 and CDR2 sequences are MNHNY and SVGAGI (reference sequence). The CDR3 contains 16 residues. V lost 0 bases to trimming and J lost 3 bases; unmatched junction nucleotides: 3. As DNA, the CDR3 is TGTGCCAGCAGTTACTCACTAGCGGGTGACTACAATGAGCAGTTCTTC. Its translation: CASSYSLAGDYNEQFF.

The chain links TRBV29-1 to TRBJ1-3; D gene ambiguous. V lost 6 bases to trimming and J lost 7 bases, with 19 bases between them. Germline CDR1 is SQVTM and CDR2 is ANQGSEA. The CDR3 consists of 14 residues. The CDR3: CSVEIRRTPNTIYF. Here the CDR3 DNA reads TGCAGCGTAGAGATACGTCGTACTCCGAACACCATATATTTT.

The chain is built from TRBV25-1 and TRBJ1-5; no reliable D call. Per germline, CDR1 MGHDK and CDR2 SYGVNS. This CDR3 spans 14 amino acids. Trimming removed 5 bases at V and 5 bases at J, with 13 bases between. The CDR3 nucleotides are TGTGCCAGCAGTCCGACCCTGGGTGATCAGCCCCAGCATTTT. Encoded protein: CASSPTLGDQPQHF.

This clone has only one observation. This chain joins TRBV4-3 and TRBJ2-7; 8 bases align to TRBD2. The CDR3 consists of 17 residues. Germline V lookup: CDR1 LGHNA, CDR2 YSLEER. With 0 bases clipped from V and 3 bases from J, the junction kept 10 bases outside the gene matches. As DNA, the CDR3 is TGCGCCAGCAGCCAAGAGGATAGCGGGGAGCAAAACTACGAGCAGTACTTC. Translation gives CASSQEDSGEQNYEQYF.

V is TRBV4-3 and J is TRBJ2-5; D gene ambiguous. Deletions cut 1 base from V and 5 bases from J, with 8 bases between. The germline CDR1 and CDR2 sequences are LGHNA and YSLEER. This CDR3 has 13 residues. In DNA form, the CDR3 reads TGCGCCAGCAGCCAAGTAACGAGCGAGACCCAGTACTTC. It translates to CASSQVTSETQYF.

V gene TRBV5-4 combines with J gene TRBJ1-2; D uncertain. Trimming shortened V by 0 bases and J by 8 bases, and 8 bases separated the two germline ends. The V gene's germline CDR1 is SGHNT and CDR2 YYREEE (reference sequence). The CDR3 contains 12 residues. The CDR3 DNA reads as TGTGCCAGCAGCTTGGACTCTTGGGGCTACACCTTC. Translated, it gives CASSLDSWGYTF.

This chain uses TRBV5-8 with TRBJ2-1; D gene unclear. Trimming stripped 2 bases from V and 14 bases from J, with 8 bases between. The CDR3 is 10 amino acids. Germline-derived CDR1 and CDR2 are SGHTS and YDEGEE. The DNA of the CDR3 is TGTGCCAGCAGCTTACTTCGTAAGTTCTTC. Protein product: CASSLLRKFF.

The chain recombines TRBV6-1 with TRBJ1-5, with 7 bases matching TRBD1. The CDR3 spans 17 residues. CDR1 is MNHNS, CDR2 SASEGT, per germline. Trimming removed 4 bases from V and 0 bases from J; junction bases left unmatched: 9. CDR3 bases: TGTGCCAGCAGTGGGACAGGAGACTGGTATAGCAATCAGCCCCAGCATTTT. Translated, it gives CASSGTGDWYSNQPQHF.

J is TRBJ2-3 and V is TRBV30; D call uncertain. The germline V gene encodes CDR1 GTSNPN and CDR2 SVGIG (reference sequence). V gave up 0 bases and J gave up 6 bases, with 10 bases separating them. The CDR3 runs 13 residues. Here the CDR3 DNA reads TGTGCCTGGAGTGTAATCGCCCACGATACGCAGTATTTT. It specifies CAWSVIAHDTQYF.

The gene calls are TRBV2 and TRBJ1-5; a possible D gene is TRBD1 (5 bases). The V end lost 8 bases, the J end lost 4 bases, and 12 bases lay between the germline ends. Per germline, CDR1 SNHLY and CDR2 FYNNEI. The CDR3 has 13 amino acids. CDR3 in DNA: TGTGCCAGCCGGGGGTCAGCTAATCAGCCCCAGCATTTT. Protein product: CASRGSANQPQHF.

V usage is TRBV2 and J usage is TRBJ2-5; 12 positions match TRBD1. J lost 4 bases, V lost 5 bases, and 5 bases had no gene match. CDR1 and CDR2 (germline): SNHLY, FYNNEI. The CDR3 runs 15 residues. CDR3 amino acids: CASSSGQGAVETQYF. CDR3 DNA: TGTGCCAGCAGTTCGGGACAGGGGGCTGTAGAGACCCAGTACTTC. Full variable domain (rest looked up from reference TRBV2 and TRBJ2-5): EPEVTQTPSHQVTQMGQEVILRCVPISNHLYFYWYRQILGQKVEFLVSFYNNEISEKSEIFDDQFSVERPDGSNFTLKIRSTKLEDSAMYFCASSSGQGAVETQYFGPGTRLLVL.

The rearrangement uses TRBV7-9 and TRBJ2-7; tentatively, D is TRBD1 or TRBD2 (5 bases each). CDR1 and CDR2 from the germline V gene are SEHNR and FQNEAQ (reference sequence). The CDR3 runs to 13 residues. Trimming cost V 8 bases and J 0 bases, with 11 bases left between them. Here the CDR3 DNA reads TGTGCCAGCCGGGACCTGAGCTCCTACGAGCAGTACTTC. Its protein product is CASRDLSSYEQYF.

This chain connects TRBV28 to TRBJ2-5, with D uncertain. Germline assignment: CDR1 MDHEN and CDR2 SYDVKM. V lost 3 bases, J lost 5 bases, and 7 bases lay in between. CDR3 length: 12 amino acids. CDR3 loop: CASSLYSETQYF. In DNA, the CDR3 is TGTGCCAGCAGTTTGTACAGTGAGACCCAGTACTTC.

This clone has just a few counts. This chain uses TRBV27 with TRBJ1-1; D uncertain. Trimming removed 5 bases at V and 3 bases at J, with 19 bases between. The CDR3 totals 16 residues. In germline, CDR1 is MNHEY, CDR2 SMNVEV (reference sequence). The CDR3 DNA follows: TGTGCCAGCAGTCAAGCCTGGGAAGGGTTAGACACTGAAGCTTTCTTT. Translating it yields CASSQAWEGLDTEAFF.

The chain's CDR3 is CASSSTGGGYGYTF. DNA for the CDR3: TGTGCCAGCAGTAGCACAGGGGGCGGGTATGGCTACACCTTC. The chain recombines TRBV28 with TRBJ1-2, with 9 bases that match TRBD1. The CDR3 covers 14 residues. V was pared by 5 bases and J by 5 bases, with 6 bases of the junction left unmatched. Germline V gene sequence: CDR1 MDHEN, CDR2 SYDVKM.

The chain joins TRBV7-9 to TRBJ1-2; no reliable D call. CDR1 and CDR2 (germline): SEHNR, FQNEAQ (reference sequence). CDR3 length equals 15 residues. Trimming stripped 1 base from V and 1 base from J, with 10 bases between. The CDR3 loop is CASSLGPKFNYGYTF. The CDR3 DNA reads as TGTGCCAGCAGCTTAGGACCGAAATTTAACTATGGCTACACCTTC.

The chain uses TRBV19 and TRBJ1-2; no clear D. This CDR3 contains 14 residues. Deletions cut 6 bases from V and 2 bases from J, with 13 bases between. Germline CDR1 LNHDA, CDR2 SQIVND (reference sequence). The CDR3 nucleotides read TGTGCCAGTAGCTGGAAAGCCGCCAACTATGGCTACACCTTC. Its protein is CASSWKAANYGYTF.

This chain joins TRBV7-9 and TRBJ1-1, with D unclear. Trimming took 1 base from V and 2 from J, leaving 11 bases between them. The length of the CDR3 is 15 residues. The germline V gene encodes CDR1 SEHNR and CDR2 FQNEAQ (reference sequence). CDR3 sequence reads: CASSLDLGFNTEAFF. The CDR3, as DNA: TGTGCCAGCAGCTTAGACCTAGGGTTCAACACTGAAGCTTTCTTT.

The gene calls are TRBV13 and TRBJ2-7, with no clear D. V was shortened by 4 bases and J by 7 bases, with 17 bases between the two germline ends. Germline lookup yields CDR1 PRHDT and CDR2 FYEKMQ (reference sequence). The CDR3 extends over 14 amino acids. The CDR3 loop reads CASSSVGNVREQYV. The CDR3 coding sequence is TGTGCCAGCAGCTCGGTGGGTAATGTCAGGGAGCAGTACGTC.

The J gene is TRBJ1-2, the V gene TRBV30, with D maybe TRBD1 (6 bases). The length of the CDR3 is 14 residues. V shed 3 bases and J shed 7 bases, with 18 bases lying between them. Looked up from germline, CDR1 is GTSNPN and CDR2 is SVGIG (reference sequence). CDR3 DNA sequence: TGTGCCTGGAGAAGCAGGGGAAACGTACGTGGCTACACCTTC. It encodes CAWRSRGNVRGYTF.

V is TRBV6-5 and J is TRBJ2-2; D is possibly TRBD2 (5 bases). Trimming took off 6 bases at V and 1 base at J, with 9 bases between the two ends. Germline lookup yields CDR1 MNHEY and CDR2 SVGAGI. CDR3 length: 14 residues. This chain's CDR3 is CASSPGRNTGELFF. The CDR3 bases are TGTGCCAGCAGCCCGGGGAGGAACACCGGGGAGCTGTTTTTT.

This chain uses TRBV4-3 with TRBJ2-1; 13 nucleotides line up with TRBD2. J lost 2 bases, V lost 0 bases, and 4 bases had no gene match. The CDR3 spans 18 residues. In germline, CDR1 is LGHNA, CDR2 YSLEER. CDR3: CASSQDGLAGETYNEQFF. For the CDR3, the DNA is TGCGCCAGCAGCCAAGACGGACTAGCGGGAGAAACCTACAATGAGCAGTTCTTC.

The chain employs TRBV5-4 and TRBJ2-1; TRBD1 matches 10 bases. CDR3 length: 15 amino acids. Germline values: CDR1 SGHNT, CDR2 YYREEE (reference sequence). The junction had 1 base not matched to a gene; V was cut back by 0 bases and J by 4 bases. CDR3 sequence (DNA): TGTGCCAGCAGCTTGGGGACAGGGGGGTACAATGAGCAGTTCTTC. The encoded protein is CASSLGTGGYNEQFF. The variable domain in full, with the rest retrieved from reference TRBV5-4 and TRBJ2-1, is ETGVTQSPTHLIKTRGQQVTLRCSSQSGHNTVSWYQQALGQGPQFIFQYYREEENGRGNFPPRFSGLQFPNYSSELNVNALELDDSALYLCASSLGTGGYNEQFFGPGTRLTVL.

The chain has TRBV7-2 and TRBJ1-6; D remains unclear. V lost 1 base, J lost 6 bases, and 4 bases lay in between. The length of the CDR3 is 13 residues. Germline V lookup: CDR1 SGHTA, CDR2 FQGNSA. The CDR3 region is CASSLGGNSPLHF. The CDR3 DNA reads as TGTGCCAGCAGCTTAGGGGGTAATTCACCCCTCCACTTT. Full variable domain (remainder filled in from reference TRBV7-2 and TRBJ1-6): GAGVSQSPSNKVTEKGKDVELRCDPISGHTALYWYRQSLGQGLEFLIYFQGNSAPDKSGLPSDRFSAERTGGSVSTLTIQRTQQEDSAVYLCASSLGGNSPLHFGNGTRLTVT.

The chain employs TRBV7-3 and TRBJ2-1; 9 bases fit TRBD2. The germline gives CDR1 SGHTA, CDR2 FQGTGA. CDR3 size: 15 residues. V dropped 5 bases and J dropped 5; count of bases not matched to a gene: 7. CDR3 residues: CASSAGGRPNNEQFF. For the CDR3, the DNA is TGTGCCAGCAGCGCGGGGGGGAGACCCAACAATGAGCAGTTCTTC.

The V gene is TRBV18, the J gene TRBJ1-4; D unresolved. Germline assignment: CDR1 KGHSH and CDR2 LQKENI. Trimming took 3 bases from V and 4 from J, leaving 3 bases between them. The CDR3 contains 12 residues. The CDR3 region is CASSPDNEKLFF. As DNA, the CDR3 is TGTGCCAGCTCACCCGATAATGAAAAACTGTTTTTT. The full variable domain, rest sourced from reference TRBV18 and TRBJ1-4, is NAGVMQNPRHLVRRRGQEARLRCSPMKGHSHVYWYRQLPEEGLKFMVYLQKENIIDESGMPKERFSAEFPKEGPSILRIQQVVRGDSAAYFCASSPDNEKLFFGSGTQLSVL.